The 31 T cell receptor beta chains below were found in one sample sequenced in a study of blood T cell repertoires in COVID-19. Sequencing used immunoSEQ multiplex PCR; TCRdb keeps in-frame clones, though not all of them. The table shows some 300,000 clones, with nearly 90% occurring only once. Sequenced: PBMCs or T cells enriched from blood (not recorded which). Receptors originate from a woman younger than 35 with acute COVID-19.

This clone has just one count. The chain has TRBV19 and TRBJ2-3, with 8 bases matching TRBD2. The germline CDR1 and CDR2 sequences are LNHDA and SQIVND (reference sequence). V shed 7 bases, J shed 0 bases, and the junction held 9 bases outside the gene matches. The CDR3 totals 16 residues. As DNA, the CDR3 is TGTGCCAGTACCTTAAACCGGGGGGGAAGCACAGATACGCAGTATTTT. This translates into CASTLNRGGSTDTQYF. Full variable domain (rest looked up from reference TRBV19 and TRBJ2-3): DGGITQSPKYLFRKEGQNVTLSCEQNLNHDAMYWYRQDPGQGLRLIYYSQIVNDFQKGDIAEGYSVSREKKESFPLTVTSAQKNPTAFYLCASTLNRGGSTDTQYFGPGTRLTVL.

The rearrangement links TRBV27 to TRBJ2-1; unclear D gene. Deletions cut 3 bases from V and 7 bases from J, with 13 bases between. This CDR3 comprises 14 residues. Germline loops: CDR1 MNHEY, CDR2 SMNVEV (reference sequence). Here the CDR3 reads CASSFELRLNEQFF. The CDR3 nucleotides read TGTGCCAGCAGTTTTGAACTAAGGTTGAATGAGCAGTTCTTC.

This clone was detected once. The chain has TRBV19 and TRBJ2-3; possibly TRBD1 for D (5 bases). This CDR3 has 15 amino acids. Germline CDR1 and CDR2: LNHDA and SQIVND (reference sequence). Trimming cost V 4 bases and J 0 bases, with 11 bases left between them. The CDR3 sequence is CASSSRQGSTDTQYF. DNA for the CDR3: TGTGCCAGTAGTAGCCGGCAGGGTAGCACAGATACGCAGTATTTT.

This clone was counted once. The V gene is TRBV7-9, the J gene TRBJ1-5; unclear D gene. There are 13 residues in the CDR3. Germline values: CDR1 SEHNR, CDR2 FQNEAQ (reference sequence). Trimming left V 2 bases short and J 4 bases short, with 6 bases between. CDR3 amino acids: CASSLSGNQPQHF. CDR3 nucleotides: TGTGCCAGCAGCTTATCCGGGAATCAGCCCCAGCATTTT.

The rearrangement uses TRBV10-3 and TRBJ1-1, with 8 nucleotides matching TRBD1. The germline V gene encodes CDR1 ENHRY and CDR2 SYGVKD. Losses at the gene ends were 6 bases for V and 1 base for J; bases not matched to a gene: 4. This CDR3 is 14 amino acids long. The CDR3 reads CAIRDRGANTEAFF. The CDR3 bases are TGTGCCATCAGAGACAGGGGAGCGAACACTGAAGCTTTCTTT.

The rearrangement uses TRBV30 and TRBJ1-2; TRBD1 matches at 7 bases. The CDR3 sequence is 14 residues long. Germline V gene sequence: CDR1 GTSNPN, CDR2 SVGIG (reference sequence). The trim removed 1 base at V and 6 bases at J, leaving 8 bases unmatched. As DNA, the CDR3 is TGTGCCTGGAGTGAAGGGGGCGGCTCTAATGGCTACACCTTC. Encoded protein: CAWSEGGGSNGYTF.

The chain has TRBV10-3 and TRBJ2-7; 7 nucleotides align to TRBD1. CDR1 ENHRY and CDR2 SYGVKD come from the germline V gene. Trimming took 5 bases from V and 2 from J; bases not matched to a gene: 12. The CDR3 consists of 16 residues. CDR3 DNA: TGTGCCATCAGTCGACAGAAGGACAGGCGCACCTACGAGCAGTACTTC. This codes for CAISRQKDRRTYEQYF.

The chain is built from TRBV28 and TRBJ1-1; no definite D call. The CDR3 contains 12 residues. Germline V gene sequence: CDR1 MDHEN, CDR2 SYDVKM. Trimming removed 2 bases at V and 8 bases at J, with 9 bases between. The CDR3 region is CASSLEGGEAFF. The CDR3 DNA reads as TGTGCCAGCAGTTTAGAGGGCGGGGAAGCTTTCTTT.

The genes are TRBV12-3 or TRBV12-4 and TRBJ2-1; 9 bases are a match to TRBD2. CDR3 length equals 13 residues. Trimming at V came to 5 bases and at J to 6 bases, leaving 2 bases not matched to a gene. The CDR3: CASSGTSRNEQFF. CDR3 sequence (DNA): TGTGCCAGCAGTGGGACTAGCCGCAATGAGCAGTTCTTC.

V is TRBV5-8 and J is TRBJ2-5; 13 bases match TRBD2. The CDR3 has 16 residues. Germline-derived CDR1 and CDR2 are SGHTS and YDEGEE. V shed 4 bases, J shed 0 bases, and the junction held 3 bases outside the gene matches. CDR3 loop: CASSPGTSGNQETQYF. The CDR3 coding sequence is TGTGCCAGCAGCCCTGGGACTAGCGGGAACCAAGAGACCCAGTACTTC. The entire variable domain, with the rest obtained from reference TRBV5-8 and TRBJ2-5, is as follows: EAGVTQSPTHLIKTRGQQATLRCSPISGHTSVYWYQQALGLGLQFLLWYDEGEERNRGNFPPRFSGRQFPNYSSELNVNALELEDSALYLCASSPGTSGNQETQYFGPGTRLLVL.

The genes are TRBV28 and TRBJ1-2; 7 bases are shared with TRBD1. The CDR3 runs 17 residues. Trimming removed 5 bases from V and 8 bases from J; junction bases left unmatched: 20. The germline V gene encodes CDR1 MDHEN and CDR2 SYDVKM. The CDR3 here is CASSAPTRSTGDRGYTF. CDR3 nucleotides: TGTGCCAGCAGTGCGCCGACTAGGTCTACAGGGGACCGGGGCTACACCTTC.

The rearrangement joins TRBV14 to TRBJ1-1; 7 bases are a match to TRBD1. The germline CDR1 and CDR2 sequences are SGHDN and FVKESK. The CDR3 has 17 residues. V lost 1 base to trimming and J lost 1 base; unmatched junction nucleotides: 9. The CDR3 nucleotides read TGTGCCAGCAGCCAAGGGATGGGACAGAGGACGAACACTGAAGCTTTCTTT. This sequence encodes CASSQGMGQRTNTEAFF.

This clone showed up just once. The chain uses TRBV14 and TRBJ2-7, with no clear D. Germline CDR1 is SGHDN and CDR2 is FVKESK. The V and J ends lost 0 bases and 3 bases respectively, with 9 bases between them. CDR3 size: 14 residues. The CDR3 DNA reads TGTGCCAGCAGCCAAGAATTCCCTCGCTACGAGCAGTACTTC. It is translated as CASSQEFPRYEQYF.

The V and J genes are TRBV29-1 and TRBJ2-7; 13 nucleotides align to TRBD2. This CDR3 has 16 residues. The germline gives CDR1 SQVTM, CDR2 ANQGSEA. Trimming removed 2 bases from V and 6 bases from J; junction bases left unmatched: 10. The CDR3 loop is CSVERTSGRRFCEQYF. DNA of the CDR3: TGCAGCGTTGAAAGGACTAGCGGGAGAAGATTTTGCGAGCAGTACTTC.

The V gene is TRBV28, the J gene TRBJ1-4, with D perhaps TRBD1 (5 bases). V lost 7 bases and J 6 bases, leaving 24 bases between the germline ends. This CDR3 region has 17 residues. Germline assignment: CDR1 MDHEN and CDR2 SYDVKM. This chain's CDR3 is CASMEFGAIPRDEKLFF. The DNA of the CDR3 is TGTGCCAGCATGGAGTTTGGGGCCATCCCTAGGGATGAAAAACTGTTTTTT. The entire variable domain, with the rest obtained from reference TRBV28 and TRBJ1-4, is as follows: DVKVTQSSRYLVKRTGEKVFLECVQDMDHENMFWYRQDPGLGLRLIYFSYDVKMKEKGDIPEGYSVSREKKERFSLILESASTNQTSMYLCASMEFGAIPRDEKLFFGSGTQLSVL.

This clone was found once. V gene TRBV27 combines with J gene TRBJ1-2, with D maybe TRBD1 (6 bases). Trimming took 10 bases from V and 2 from J, leaving 11 bases between them. CDR1 and CDR2 from the germline V gene are MNHEY and SMNVEV (reference sequence). There are 12 residues in the CDR3. CDR3 in amino acids: CATSDRNYGYTF. CDR3 coding DNA: TGTGCCACTTCAGACAGGAACTATGGCTACACCTTC.

The chain combines TRBV28 with TRBJ1-2; 8 bases match TRBD1. The CDR3 runs to 13 residues. J lost 4 bases, V lost 6 bases, and 4 bases had no gene match. Germline lookup yields CDR1 MDHEN and CDR2 SYDVKM. CDR3 loop: CASRGDRGYGYTF. CDR3 bases: TGTGCCAGCAGAGGCGACAGGGGCTATGGCTACACCTTC.

V usage is TRBV28 and J usage is TRBJ1-5; D is possibly TRBD1 (5 bases). Germline V gene lookup returns CDR1 MDHEN and CDR2 SYDVKM. Trimming left V 3 bases short and J 0 bases short, with 6 bases between. The CDR3 is 14 residues long. The DNA for the CDR3 is TGTGCCAGCAGTTTGGGGGGTAGCAATCAGCCCCAGCATTTT. It encodes CASSLGGSNQPQHF.

This clone was counted a few times. The chain is built from TRBV29-1 and TRBJ2-3; the D gene is possibly TRBD1 (7 bases). Germline CDR1 and CDR2: SQVTM and ANQGSEA. The CDR3 is 12 residues long. Between the trimmed V and J ends, which lost 3 bases and 6 bases, there was a span of 10 bases. The CDR3 here is CSVETGRDTQYF. The CDR3 region has the DNA TGCAGCGTTGAGACAGGGAGGGATACGCAGTATTTT.

The chain uses TRBV5-1 and TRBJ2-3; possibly TRBD1 for D (5 bases). CDR1 and CDR2 from the germline V gene are SGHRS and YFSETQ. The CDR3 loop spans 16 amino acids. Trimming cost V 1 base and J 1 base, with 13 bases left between them. CDR3 protein: CASSLRGRVGTDTQYF. The CDR3 region has the DNA TGCGCCAGCAGCTTGCGAGGCAGGGTGGGCACAGATACGCAGTATTTT.

J is TRBJ2-7 and V is TRBV9; 8 bases are a match to TRBD2. V gave up 0 bases and J gave up 3 bases; unmatched junction bases: 5. CDR1 is SGDLS, CDR2 YYNGEE, per germline. The CDR3 is 15 amino acids. CDR3 amino acids: CASSVGAGEDYEQYF. CDR3 DNA sequence: TGTGCCAGCAGCGTAGGAGCGGGAGAGGACTACGAGCAGTACTTC.

V usage is TRBV28 and J usage is TRBJ2-1, with a possible D match to TRBD2 (6 bases). V lost 3 bases and J lost 0, with 9 bases in between. Germline CDR1 reads MDHEN; CDR2 reads SYDVKM. The CDR3 covers 15 residues. The CDR3 DNA follows: TGTGCCAGCAGTTTCCACGGGAGCTCCTACAATGAGCAGTTCTTC. This encodes CASSFHGSSYNEQFF.

The chain links TRBV19 to TRBJ1-2, with 8 bases identical to TRBD1. Germline CDR1 and CDR2: LNHDA and SQIVND (reference sequence). Trimming at V came to 4 bases and at J to 0 bases, leaving 19 bases not matched to a gene. The CDR3 is 20 residues long. The CDR3 sequence: CASSSDRGGDVKRANYGYTF. The CDR3 DNA reads TGTGCCAGTAGTAGCGACAGGGGAGGAGACGTTAAGCGGGCTAACTATGGCTACACCTTC.

This chain connects TRBV28 to TRBJ1-6; D gene ambiguous. CDR1 MDHEN and CDR2 SYDVKM come from the germline V gene. Trimming removed 5 bases at V and 5 bases at J, with 13 bases between. CDR3 length: 15 amino acids. In nucleotides, the CDR3 is TGTGCCAGCAGTAAAACCGGGATCAATAATTCACCCCTCCACTTT. This gives the protein CASSKTGINNSPLHF.

V gene TRBV7-2 combines with J gene TRBJ2-7, with D maybe TRBD1 (5 bases). Germline V CDR1 and CDR2: SGHTA, FQGNSA. The CDR3 covers 13 residues. Trimming cost V 2 bases and J 6 bases, with 11 bases left between them. The CDR3 nucleotides read TGTGCCAGCAGCTTAAAGGGGCGCTTCGAGCAGTACTTC. Its protein is CASSLKGRFEQYF.

The chain is built from TRBV5-1 and TRBJ1-1, with 7 nucleotides matching TRBD1. There are 15 residues in the CDR3. The V gene end was trimmed by 4 bases and the J gene end by 0 bases; junction bases not matched to a gene: 6. Per the germline V gene, CDR1 is SGHRS and CDR2 is YFSETQ. The CDR3 coding sequence is TGCGCCAGCAGCATGACAGGGCCTATGAACACTGAAGCTTTCTTT. It yields the protein CASSMTGPMNTEAFF. Looking up the rest from reference TRBV5-1 and TRBJ1-1 gives the full variable domain: KAGVTQTPRYLIKTRGQQVTLSCSPISGHRSVSWYQQTPGQGLQFLFEYFSETQRNKGNFPGRFSGRQFSNSRSEMNVSTLELGDSALYLCASSMTGPMNTEAFFGQGTRLTVV.

This clone was recorded at least ten times. Other DNA sequences in the sample encode the same CDR3. The J gene is TRBJ1-1, the V gene TRBV3-1 (or the pseudogene TRBV3-2); 7 positions agree with TRBD1. The CDR3 has 14 residues. With 4 bases clipped from V and 2 bases from J, the junction kept 4 bases outside the gene matches. Germline values: CDR1 LGHDT, CDR2 YNNKEL (reference sequence). This CDR3 reads CASSPRDRNTEAFF. The DNA for the CDR3 is TGTGCCAGCAGCCCCCGGGACAGAAACACTGAAGCTTTCTTT.

V is TRBV3-1 (or the pseudogene TRBV3-2) and J is TRBJ1-6, with 8 nucleotides matching TRBD1. The CDR3 loop spans 17 amino acids. V trimming: 3 bases; J trimming: 6 bases; junction bases outside the gene matches: 10. Germline V gives CDR1 LGHDT, CDR2 YNNKEL (reference sequence). CDR3 DNA sequence: TGTGCCAGCAGCCAGCTAAACAGGGGGATCGGTAATTCACCCCTCCACTTT. Its protein product is CASSQLNRGIGNSPLHF.

V is TRBV28 and J is TRBJ1-4; D is uncertain. Trimming removed 2 bases at V and 6 bases at J, with 7 bases between. The CDR3 covers 13 residues. CDR1 is MDHEN and CDR2 is SYDVKM in the germline V gene. CDR3 in DNA: TGTGCCAGCAGTTTAGGTGGAGATGAAAAACTGTTTTTT. It encodes CASSLGGDEKLFF.

The gene calls are TRBV4-1 and TRBJ2-1; unclear D gene. Trimming cost V 0 bases and J 7 bases, with 25 bases left between them. Germline CDR1 MGHRA, CDR2 YSYEKL. The CDR3 runs 19 residues. The CDR3 DNA reads TGCGCCAGCAGCCAAGATTTCGTTGGAGCGAACCCCCGTGGAAATGAGCAGTTCTTC. This sequence encodes CASSQDFVGANPRGNEQFF.

This sequence joins TRBV2 and TRBJ2-1, with D unclear. The CDR3 extends over 13 amino acids. Germline V gene sequence: CDR1 SNHLY, CDR2 FYNNEI. The ends were cut back, 3 bases at V and 10 bases at J, with 13 bases in the middle. The DNA for the CDR3 is TGTGCCAGCAGTGACCCAGCGACGATCGAGCAGTTCTTC. Translating it yields CASSDPATIEQFF. Based on the CDR3 plus reference TRBV2 and TRBJ2-1, the full variable domain is EPEVTQTPSHQVTQMGQEVILRCVPISNHLYFYWYRQILGQKVEFLVSFYNNEISEKSEIFDDQFSVERPDGSNFTLKIRSTKLEDSAMYFCASSDPATIEQFFGPGTRLTVL.